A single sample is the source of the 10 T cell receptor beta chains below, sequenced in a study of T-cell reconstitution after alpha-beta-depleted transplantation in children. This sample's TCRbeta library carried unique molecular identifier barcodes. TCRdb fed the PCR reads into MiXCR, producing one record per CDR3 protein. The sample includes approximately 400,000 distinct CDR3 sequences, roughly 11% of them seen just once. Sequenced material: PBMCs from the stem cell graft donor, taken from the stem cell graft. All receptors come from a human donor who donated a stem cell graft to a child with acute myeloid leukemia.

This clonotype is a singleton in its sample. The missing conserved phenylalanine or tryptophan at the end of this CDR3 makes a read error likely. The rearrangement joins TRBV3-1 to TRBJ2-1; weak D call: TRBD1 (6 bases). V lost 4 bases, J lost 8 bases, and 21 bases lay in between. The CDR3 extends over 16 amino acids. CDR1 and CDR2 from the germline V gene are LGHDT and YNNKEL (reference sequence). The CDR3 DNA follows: TGTGCCAGCAGCCGAGAAGGGACATCCCACGCCCATGAGCAGTTCATC. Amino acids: CASSREGTSHAHEQFI.

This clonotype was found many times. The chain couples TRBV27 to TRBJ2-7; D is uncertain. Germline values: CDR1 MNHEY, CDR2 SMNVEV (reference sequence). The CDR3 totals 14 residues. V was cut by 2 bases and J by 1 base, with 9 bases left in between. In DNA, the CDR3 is TGTGCCAGCAGTTTAGAGTGGGGTTCCTACGAGCAGTACTTC. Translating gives CASSLEWGSYEQYF.

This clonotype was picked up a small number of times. CDR3 nucleotide sequence: TGTGCCAGCAGCAGAGGACAGGGGGCAGGCAATCAGCCCCAGCATTTT. It translates to CASSRGQGAGNQPQHF. The V gene is TRBV5-5, the J gene TRBJ1-5, with 11 bases fitting TRBD1. CDR3 length: 16 residues. Germline CDR1 reads SGHKS; CDR2 reads YYEKEE (reference sequence). V gave up 4 bases and J gave up 2 bases; unmatched junction bases: 5.

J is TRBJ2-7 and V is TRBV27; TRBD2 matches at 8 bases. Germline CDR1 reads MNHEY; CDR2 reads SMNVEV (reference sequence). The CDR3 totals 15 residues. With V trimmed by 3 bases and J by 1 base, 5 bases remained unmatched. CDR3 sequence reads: CASSLKRGHSYEQYV. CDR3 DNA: TGTGCCAGCAGTTTGAAGCGGGGGCATTCCTACGAGCAGTACGTC.

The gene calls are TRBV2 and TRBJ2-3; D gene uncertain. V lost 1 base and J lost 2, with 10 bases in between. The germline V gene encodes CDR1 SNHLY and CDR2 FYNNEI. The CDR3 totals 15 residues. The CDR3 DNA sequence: TGTGCCAGCAGTGAAGGTGAACGCCCCACAGATACGCAGTATTTT. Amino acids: CASSEGERPTDTQYF.

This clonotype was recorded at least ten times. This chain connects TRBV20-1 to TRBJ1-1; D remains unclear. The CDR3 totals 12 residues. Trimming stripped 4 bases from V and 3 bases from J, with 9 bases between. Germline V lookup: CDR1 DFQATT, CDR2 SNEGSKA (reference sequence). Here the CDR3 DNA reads TGCAGTGCTACCCATATTCACACTGAAGCTTTCTTT. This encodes CSATHIHTEAFF.

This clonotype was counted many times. The CDR3: CASSSLAEGTYEQYF. CDR3 DNA: TGTGCCAGCAGCTCCCTAGCGGAAGGTACCTACGAGCAGTACTTC. The chain links TRBV7-2 to TRBJ2-7, with TRBD2 matching 7 bases. The CDR3 is 15 amino acids. CDR1 and CDR2 (germline): SGHTA, FQGNSA. V shed 4 bases and J 2 bases; nucleotides not matched to a gene: 8.

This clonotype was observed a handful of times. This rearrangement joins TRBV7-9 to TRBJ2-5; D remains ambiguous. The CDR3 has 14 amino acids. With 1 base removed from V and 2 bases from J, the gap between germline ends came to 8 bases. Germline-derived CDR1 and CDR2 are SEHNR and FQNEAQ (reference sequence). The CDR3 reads CASSLGFSQETQYF. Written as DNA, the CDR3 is TGTGCCAGCAGCTTAGGTTTCAGTCAAGAGACCCAGTACTTC.

The CDR3, as DNA: TGTGCCAGCAGCTTAGCGGACAGACACTACGAGCAGTACTTC. This encodes CASSLADRHYEQYF. The chain uses TRBV7-9 and TRBJ2-7; D is possibly TRBD1 (6 bases). The CDR3 has 14 residues. V was cut by 0 bases and J by 3 bases, with 9 bases left in between. Germline lookup yields CDR1 SEHNR and CDR2 FQNEAQ (reference sequence).

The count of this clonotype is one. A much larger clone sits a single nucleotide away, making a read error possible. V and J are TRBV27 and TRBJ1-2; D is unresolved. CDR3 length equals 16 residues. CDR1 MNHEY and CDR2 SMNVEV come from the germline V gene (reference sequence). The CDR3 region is CPSSRGNPGWLYGYTF. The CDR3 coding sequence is TGTCCCAGCAGCCGAGGGAATCCGGGGTGGCTCTATGGCTACACCTTC.